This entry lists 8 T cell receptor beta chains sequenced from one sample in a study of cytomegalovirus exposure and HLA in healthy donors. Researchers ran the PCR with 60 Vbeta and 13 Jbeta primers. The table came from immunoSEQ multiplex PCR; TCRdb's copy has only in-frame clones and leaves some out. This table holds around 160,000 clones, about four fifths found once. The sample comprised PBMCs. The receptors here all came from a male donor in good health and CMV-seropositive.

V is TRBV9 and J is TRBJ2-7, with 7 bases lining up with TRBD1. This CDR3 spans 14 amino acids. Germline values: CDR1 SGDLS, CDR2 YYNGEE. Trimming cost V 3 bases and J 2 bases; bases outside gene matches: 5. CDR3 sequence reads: CASSGDRYPYEQYF. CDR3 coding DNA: TGTGCCAGCAGCGGGGACAGATATCCCTACGAGCAGTACTTC.

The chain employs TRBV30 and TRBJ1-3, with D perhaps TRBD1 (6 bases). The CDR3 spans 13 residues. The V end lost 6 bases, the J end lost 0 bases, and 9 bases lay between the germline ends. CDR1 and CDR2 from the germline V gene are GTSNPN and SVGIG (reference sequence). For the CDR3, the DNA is TGTGCCTGTGACAGGCGCTCTGGAAACACCATATATTTT. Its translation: CACDRRSGNTIYF.

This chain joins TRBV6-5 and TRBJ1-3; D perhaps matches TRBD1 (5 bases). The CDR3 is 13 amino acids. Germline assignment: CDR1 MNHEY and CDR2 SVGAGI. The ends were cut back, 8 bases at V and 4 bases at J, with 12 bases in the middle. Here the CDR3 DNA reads TGTGCCAGCGGCAGGGTGACAGGAAACACCATATATTTT. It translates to CASGRVTGNTIYF.

The CDR3 protein is CASKRTGLSEQFF. The CDR3 coding sequence is TGTGCCAGCAAACGGACAGGGTTGTCTGAGCAGTTCTTC. The rearrangement joins TRBV6-5 to TRBJ2-1; 8 nucleotides line up with TRBD1. The germline V gene encodes CDR1 MNHEY and CDR2 SVGAGI. This CDR3 region has 13 residues. Trimming cost V 7 bases and J 9 bases; bases outside gene matches: 8.

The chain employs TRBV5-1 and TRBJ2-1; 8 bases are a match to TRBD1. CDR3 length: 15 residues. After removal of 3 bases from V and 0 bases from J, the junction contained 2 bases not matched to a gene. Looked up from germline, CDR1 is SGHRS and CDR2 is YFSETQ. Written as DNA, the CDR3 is TGCGCCAGCAGCTGGGACAGGATCTCCTACAATGAGCAGTTCTTC. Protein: CASSWDRISYNEQFF.

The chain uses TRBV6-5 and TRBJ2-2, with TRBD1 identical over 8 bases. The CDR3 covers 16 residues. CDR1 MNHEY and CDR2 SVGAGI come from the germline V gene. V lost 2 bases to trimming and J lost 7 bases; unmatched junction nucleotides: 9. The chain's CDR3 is CASSYLGQGRGGELFF. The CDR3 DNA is TGTGCCAGCAGTTACCTCGGACAGGGACGCGGCGGGGAGCTGTTTTTT.

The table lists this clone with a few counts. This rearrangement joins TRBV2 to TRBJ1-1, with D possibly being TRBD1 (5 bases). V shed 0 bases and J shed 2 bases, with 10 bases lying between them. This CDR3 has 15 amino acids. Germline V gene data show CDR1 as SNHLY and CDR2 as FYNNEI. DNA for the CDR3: TGTGCCAGCAGTGAAGCTTCAGGGCTAAACACTGAAGCTTTCTTT. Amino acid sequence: CASSEASGLNTEAFF.

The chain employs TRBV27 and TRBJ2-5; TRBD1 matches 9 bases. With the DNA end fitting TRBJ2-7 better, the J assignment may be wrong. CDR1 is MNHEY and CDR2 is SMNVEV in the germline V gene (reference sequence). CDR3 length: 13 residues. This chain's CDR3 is CASRDRGRHEQYF. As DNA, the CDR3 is TGTGCCAGCAGGGACAGGGGCCGACACGAGCAGTACTTC.